This TCR beta chain derives from a study of circulating and synovial CD4+ cells in juvenile arthritis. This clone was seen a few times. Antigen specificity is unknown. Study findings and constraints: Circulating pathogenic-like lymphocytes shared a substantially higher fraction of CDR3 sequences with synovium than bulk blood. Deeper sequencing increased measured overlap with synovial clonotypes. Some such blood samples were as oligoclonal as synovium. CPL versus bulk CD4 samples: T cell genome counts differed by at least an order of magnitude.

Libraries were prepared by immunoSEQ multiplex PCR; TCRdb keeps only in-frame clonotypes and omits some of them. Altogether about 33,000 clones are present, nearly 95% being singletons, with the ten largest covering less than 0.2%. The CDR3 extends over 13 amino acids. The V gene lost 4 bases and the J gene lost 2 bases, with 6 bases spanning the gap. CDR1 and CDR2 (germline): MNHEY, SVGAGI. The rearrangement joins TRBV6-5 to TRBJ1-3; D is undetermined. The clonotype comes from a human donor with juvenile idiopathic arthritis. Material for sequencing was CD4+ T cells from blood. The CDR3 DNA sequence: TGTGCCAGCAGTTTCGGGGCTGGAAACACCATATATTTT. Its translation is CASSFGAGNTIYF.